A single sample is the source of the 10 T cell receptor beta chains below, sequenced in a study of cytotoxic CD8 clonotypes in ibrutinib-treated CLL. Libraries were prepared by immunoSEQ multiplex PCR; TCRdb keeps only in-frame clonotypes and omits some of them. The sample comprises some 350,000 clones, 67% of which are singletons, and 6.3% rests with the top ten. The sample in question was PBMCs, obtained after 36 months of ibrutinib treatment. Receptors originate from a human donor with chronic lymphocytic leukemia.

The chain has TRBV2 and TRBJ1-1; D is perhaps TRBD1 (6 bases). This CDR3 is built from 15 residues. Germline values: CDR1 SNHLY, CDR2 FYNNEI. The V gene lost 4 bases and the J gene lost 7 bases, with 19 bases spanning the gap. CDR3 DNA: TGTGCCAGCAGTGGACTACAGGGATTTCCGTTTGAAGCTTTCTTT. It codes for CASSGLQGFPFEAFF.

V is TRBV19 and J is TRBJ2-1; 10 positions agree with TRBD1. Trimming took 3 bases from V and 5 from J; bases not matched to a gene: 10. Germline V lookup: CDR1 LNHDA, CDR2 SQIVND (reference sequence). This CDR3 region has 17 residues. The CDR3 region is CASSMRFGTGVHNEQFF. CDR3 bases: TGTGCCAGTAGTATGAGGTTTGGGACAGGGGTTCACAATGAGCAGTTCTTC.

The rearrangement links TRBV10-3 to TRBJ1-1, with D unclear. The CDR3 consists of 14 residues. The germline gives CDR1 ENHRY, CDR2 SYGVKD. V shed 0 bases and J shed 1 base, with 6 bases lying between them. This CDR3 reads CAISESYKNTEAFF. DNA of the CDR3: TGTGCCATCAGTGAGTCGTACAAGAACACTGAAGCTTTCTTT.

The chain recombines TRBV19 with TRBJ1-4; D gene ambiguous. The CDR3 sequence is 15 residues long. Germline CDR1 LNHDA, CDR2 SQIVND (reference sequence). V was trimmed by 1 base and J by 8 bases, leaving 14 bases between them. The CDR3 nucleotides are TGTGCCAGTAGTATAGCTCGGGAGTTGAGCGAAAAACTGTTTTTT. Translating it yields CASSIARELSEKLFF.

This clone was counted ten times or more. Other DNA sequences in this sample translate to the same CDR3. The chain carries TRBV18 and TRBJ1-2, with 7 bases identical to TRBD1. Per germline, CDR1 KGHSH and CDR2 LQKENI. V was pared by 3 bases and J by 5 bases, with 6 bases of the junction left unmatched. The CDR3 has 14 residues. For the CDR3, the DNA is TGTGCCAGCTCACCCCAGACAGGGAGTTATGGCTACACCTTC. Protein sequence: CASSPQTGSYGYTF.

This clone was counted between two and nine times. The chain has TRBV9 and TRBJ1-2; TRBD1 aligns across 7 bases. The CDR3 contains 17 residues. Trimming took 2 bases from V and 0 from J; bases not matched to a gene: 10. Germline V gives CDR1 SGDLS, CDR2 YYNGEE. As DNA, the CDR3 is TGTGCCAGCAGCGTTTCAGGGGGTGGCTGGGCTAACTATGGCTACACCTTC. As protein: CASSVSGGGWANYGYTF. Together with reference TRBV9 and TRBJ1-2, the CDR3 gives the full variable domain: DSGVTQTPKHLITATGQRVTLRCSPRSGDLSVYWYQQSLDQGLQFLIQYYNGEERAKGNILERFSAQQFPDLHSELNLSSLELGDSALYFCASSVSGGGWANYGYTFGSGTRLTVV.

This chain uses TRBV18 with TRBJ2-7, with D possibly TRBD2 on 6 matching bases. Between the trimmed V and J ends, which lost 3 bases and 3 bases, there was a span of 9 bases. CDR1 KGHSH and CDR2 LQKENI come from the germline V gene. This CDR3 contains 13 residues. CDR3 loop: CASSPDYNYEQYF. The CDR3 nucleotides are TGTGCCAGCTCACCGGACTATAACTACGAGCAGTACTTC.

The V and J genes are TRBV9 and TRBJ2-1; 9 nucleotides agree with TRBD2. This CDR3 spans 15 amino acids. CDR1 SGDLS and CDR2 YYNGEE come from the germline V gene. V was clipped by 3 bases and J by 7 bases; unmatched bases: 8. CDR3 DNA sequence: TGTGCCAGCAGCGCTAGCGGGACGGTCTGGAATGAGCAGTTCTTC. Protein: CASSASGTVWNEQFF.

This clone turned up a few times. The chain carries TRBV10-1 and TRBJ2-3; 7 nucleotides match TRBD2. After removal of 0 bases from V and 0 bases from J, the junction contained 3 bases not matched to a gene. The CDR3 runs to 16 residues. Per germline, CDR1 WNHNN and CDR2 SYGVQD (reference sequence). CDR3 residues: CASSESWRGSTDTQYF. In DNA, the CDR3 is TGCGCCAGCAGTGAGTCTTGGCGGGGGAGCACAGATACGCAGTATTTT.

The chain combines TRBV18 with TRBJ2-1, with 16 bases that match TRBD2. This CDR3 has 15 residues. Trimming cost V 3 bases and J 9 bases; bases outside gene matches: 2. The V gene's germline CDR1 is KGHSH and CDR2 LQKENI. CDR3 amino acids: CASSPGTSGGGEQFF. In DNA form, the CDR3 reads TGTGCCAGCTCACCTGGGACTAGCGGGGGGGGTGAGCAGTTCTTC.